The rows below give T cell receptor beta chains drawn from one sample of a study of shared clonotypes between healthy human individuals. Generated by immunoSEQ multiplex PCR, the TCRdb table keeps only in-frame clones and is missing some. The sample has under 600,000 clones, more than 95% seen once. The sequenced material came from naive CD4+ T cells sorted from blood. Source of these receptors: a woman between 25 and 40 years old in good health. Each CDR3 is given with its conserved first and last residue. A D gene is named only where the DNA matches it firmly. A clone size is listed for some rows: how often the clone was seen (once, few, many), or a class if it is expanded.

clone size	V gene	D gene	J gene	CDR3 protein	CDR3 DNA
NA	TRBV30	NA	TRBJ1-6	CARKTGSYNSPLHF	TGTGCCCGGAAGACGGGCTCCTATAATTCACCCCTCCACTTT
NA	TRBV2	TRBD1	TRBJ1-5	CASSPGTDSNQPQHF	TGTGCCAGCAGCCCTGGGACAGATAGCAATCAGCCCCAGCATTTT
NA	TRBV9	TRBD1	TRBJ1-1	CASSPWDRFPEAFF	TGTGCCAGCAGCCCCTGGGACAGGTTCCCTGAAGCTTTCTTT
NA	TRBV18	NA	TRBJ2-3	CASSPQGGGTDTQYF	TGTGCCAGCTCACCACAAGGGGGAGGCACAGATACGCAGTATTTT
NA	TRBV30	NA	TRBJ2-7	CAWRWGGPDEQYF	TGTGCCTGGCGATGGGGAGGACCTGACGAGCAGTACTTC
NA	TRBV5-6	TRBD1	TRBJ2-7	CASSLPNRGSYEQYF	TGTGCCAGCAGCCTCCCAAACAGGGGATCCTACGAGCAGTACTTC
once	TRBV18	TRBD1	TRBJ2-7	CASSPGEDRGEQYF	TGTGCCAGCTCACCGGGGGAAGACAGGGGAGAGCAGTACTTC
NA	TRBV6-6	TRBD1	TRBJ1-5	CASRPDRGPNQPQHF	TGTGCCAGCAGGCCGGACAGGGGGCCTAATCAGCCCCAGCATTTT
NA	TRBV6-6	NA	TRBJ2-4	CASSTRTDIQYF	TGTGCCAGCTCCACAAGGACAGACATTCAGTACTTC
NA	TRBV2	NA	TRBJ2-1	CASSDSLGGWQFF	TGTGCCAGCAGTGATAGTTTGGGAGGTTGGCAGTTCTTC
NA	TRBV6-4	NA	TRBJ1-6	CASSDSVGINSPLHF	TGTGCCAGCAGTGACTCAGTAGGGATTAATTCACCCCTCCACTTT
NA	TRBV20-1	NA	TRBJ1-1	CSARGNTEAFF	TGCAGTGCTAGGGGAAACACTGAAGCTTTCTTT
NA	TRBV2	TRBD2	TRBJ2-1	CASSEARAGGVHEQFF	TGTGCCAGCAGTGAAGCGCGAGCGGGAGGGGTGCATGAGCAGTTCTTC
NA	TRBV28	NA	TRBJ2-5	CASLETGETQYF	TGTGCCAGCCTAGAGACGGGCGAGACCCAGTACTTC
NA	TRBV7-2	NA	TRBJ2-7	CASSLVLGPTGGEQYF	TGTGCCAGCAGCTTAGTCTTGGGACCAACCGGGGGCGAGCAGTACTTC
once	TRBV18	NA	TRBJ2-7	CASSPIGSYEQYF	TGTGCCAGCTCACCGATCGGGAGCTACGAGCAGTACTTC
NA	TRBV6-4	TRBD1	TRBJ1-2	CASRLNDRVYGYTF	TGTGCCAGCAGATTAAACGACAGGGTCTATGGCTACACCTTC
NA	TRBV28	NA	TRBJ2-3	CASSHPADLLDTQYF	TGTGCCAGCAGTCACCCAGCGGACCTCCTGGATACGCAGTATTTT
NA	TRBV15	TRBD1	TRBJ2-7	CATSRDRGQGAYEQYF	TGTGCCACCAGCAGAGATCGGGGACAGGGTGCCTACGAGCAGTACTTC
once	TRBV28	NA	TRBJ1-6	CASSSPNPNNSPLHF	TGTGCCAGCAGTTCACCGAATCCTAACAATTCACCCCTCCACTTT
NA	TRBV29-1	TRBD2	TRBJ2-7	CSVEDRRGSEQYF	TGCAGCGTTGAAGACCGGCGGGGGTCCGAGCAGTACTTC
NA	TRBV27	NA	TRBJ2-6	CASSSSGANVLTF	TGTGCCAGCAGTAGTTCTGGGGCCAACGTCCTGACTTTC
NA	TRBV7-6	NA	TRBJ2-5	CASSLRVGETQYF	TGTGCCAGCAGCTTAAGGGTGGGGGAGACCCAGTACTTC
NA	TRBV13	NA	TRBJ2-7	CASSWGSTYEQYF	TGTGCCAGCAGTTGGGGTTCCACCTACGAGCAGTACTTC
NA	TRBV7-9	TRBD2	TRBJ2-3	CASRQSSGSTDTQYF	TGTGCCAGCAGACAAAGTAGCGGGAGCACAGATACGCAGTATTTT
NA	TRBV5-5	NA	TRBJ2-7	CASSLAGVGTYEQYF	TGTGCCAGCAGCTTGGCGGGGGTAGGGACCTACGAGCAGTACTTC